Here is one TCR beta chain with its context. These data are taken from a study of Ad26.COV2.S vaccination and SARS-CoV-2 variants. As for treatment: 15 to 20 received Ad26.COV2.S at low or high dose, single or two shots; roughly 5 received placebo; per-sample allocation not given. Each sample was drawn 63 days after the first injection (of vaccine or placebo). Using immunoSEQ multiplex PCR, the repertoire was profiled, and TCRdb retains in-frame clones only, with some absent. The sample contains hundreds of thousands of clones, 89% of which appear only once. CDR1 SGDLS and CDR2 YYNGEE come from the germline V gene. The CDR3 sequence is 16 residues long. V was cut by 0 bases and J by 1 base, with 13 bases left in between.

The chain uses TRBV9 and TRBJ2-5, with D perhaps matching TRBD1 (6 bases). The specimen was peripheral blood, collected in a trial of Ad26.COV2.S vaccine versus placebo. The clonotype was recovered from a person aged 18-65 years who received the Ad26.COV2.S COVID-19 vaccine or a placebo. CDR3 nucleotide sequence: TGTGCCAGCAGCGTAGGGGCCCGGGACACCCAAGAGACCCAGTACTTC. This encodes CASSVGARDTQETQYF.